This T cell receptor beta chain was sequenced for a study of identical twins listed by TCRdb under 2016. Concerning the study at large: The study deep-sequenced TCR alpha and beta repertoires from monozygotic twins, unrelated adults of various ages and cord blood to test whether fetal clonotypes persist. Replicate twin experiments were performed at different times using different library preparation protocols to rule out contamination.

The germline V and J ends show losses of 6 bases and 4 bases respectively, and no gene match explains 8 bases of the junction. Sequences DFQATT (CDR1) and SNEGSKA (CDR2) are obtained from the germline V gene (reference sequence). The CDR3 goes from the cysteine to the phenylalanine over 15 residues. The retained sequence is limited to the CDR3, 45 bases, with the frame set at the first base. Every donor in the study was a healthy Caucasian. The twin cohort comprised three pairs of female monozygotic twins, all aged about 18 to 29 years. CD4+ and CD8+ T cell populations were isolated with positive isolation kits from Invitrogen. The research as a whole found: Compared with coincidental sharing between unrelated individuals, out-of-frame TCR alpha sequences shared between twins had an excess of sequences with low generation probability. In monozygotic twins, out-of-frame TCR alpha sharing was systematically underestimated by recombination models, although the models agreed with sharing between unrelated individuals. Abundant cord blood beta clonotypes had fewer insertions, young adult naive repertoires showed a similar but weaker trend, and memory repertoires showed no such trend. Zero-insertion analyses could be partly confounded by invariant T cells such as MAIT and iNKT, although diverse VJ usage argued against such confounding for most clonotypes. A weaker excess of twin sharing was found in beta out-of-frame sequences because the signal-to-noise ratio was lowered by fewer shared sequences. Because the same donors could not be followed over many years, the conclusions relied on cross-sectional statistical analysis.

Preparation of the library involved 5' RACE. Instrument on record: Illumina HiSeq 2000. A universal primer binding site was introduced by template switching, and a unique molecular identifier was present in the final cDNA, enabling accurate counting of TCR cDNA molecules. Specific primers in the conserved constant-segment region were used to synthesize first-strand cDNA for TCR alpha and beta chains. Each cDNA library was double barcoded, with a SMART-Mk sample barcode plus Illumina barcodes, to control for contamination. TruSeq adapter sequences, together with Illumina sample barcodes, were added in two successive PCR steps. The TCR alpha and beta cDNA libraries were sequenced on the Illumina HiSeq platform using custom primers. The study's processing was this. MiGEC was used to process raw reads and extract unique molecular identifiers, and MiXCR was used to find CDR3 positions. For each individual, recombination models were inferred using an EM algorithm with the repgenHMM and IGoR tools. Shared clonotypes were analyzed with the tcR package in R, and sharing was normalized by the product of cloneset sizes. To study raw recombination free of thymic and clonal selection effects, out-of-frame nonproductive sequences were analyzed. Starting from the raw public reads, TCRdb applied fastp trimming at Q25, assembled clones with MiXCR and retained in-frame beta chains. Each record represents a unique CDR3 protein, reported with the most common genes and DNA among its rows. The V and J calls were determined by TCRdb, not by the authors. This sample lists 250,000 to 300,000 distinct CDR3 sequences; just under 9.5% were detected once. 7% to 8.5% of the sample goes to the ten largest clones.

At least ten counts were recorded for this clonotype. Its antigen is unknown. Base qualities are not provided; no much larger clone lies one nucleotide away. These sequences were also reported in another study, on yellow fever vaccine responses in identical twins. As the second publication notes: The authors reported that the T cell response to vaccination in identical twins appeared partly convergent and partly personalized. Focusing on identical twins, the study followed the T cell clones that responded to the vaccine, and did so with precision.

The clonotype was recovered from a woman in her late teens or twenties in good health. The sequence links TRBV20-1 to TRBJ2-5; 13 junctional bases match TRBD2. The specimen was CD8+ T cells sorted from blood. The base sequence is TGCAGTGCCCACCCACTAGCGGGAGGGCGAGAGACCCAGTACTTC. It translates to CSAHPLAGGRETQYF.